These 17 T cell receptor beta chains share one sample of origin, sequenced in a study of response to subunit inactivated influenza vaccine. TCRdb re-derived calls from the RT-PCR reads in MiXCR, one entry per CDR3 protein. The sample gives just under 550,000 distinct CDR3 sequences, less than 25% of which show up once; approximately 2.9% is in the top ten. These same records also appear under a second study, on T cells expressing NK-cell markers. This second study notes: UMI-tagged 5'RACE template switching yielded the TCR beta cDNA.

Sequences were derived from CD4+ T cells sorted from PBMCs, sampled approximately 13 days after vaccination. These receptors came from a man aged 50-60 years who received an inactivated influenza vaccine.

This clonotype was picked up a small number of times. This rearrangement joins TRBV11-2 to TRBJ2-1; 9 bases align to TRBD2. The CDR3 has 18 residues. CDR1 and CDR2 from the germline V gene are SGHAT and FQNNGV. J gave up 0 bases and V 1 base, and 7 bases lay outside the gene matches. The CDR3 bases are TGTGCCAGCAGCTTAGTAGCTAGCGGGATCAGCTCCTACAATGAGCAGTTCTTC. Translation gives CASSLVASGISSYNEQFF.

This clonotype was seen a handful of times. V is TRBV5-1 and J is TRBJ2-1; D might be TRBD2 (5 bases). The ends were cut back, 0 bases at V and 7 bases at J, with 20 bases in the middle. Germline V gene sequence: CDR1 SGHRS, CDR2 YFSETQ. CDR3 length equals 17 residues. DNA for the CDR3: TGCGCCAGCAGCTTGGAGTTGGACTCACTCGGTGGGAATGAGCAGTTCTTC. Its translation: CASSLELDSLGGNEQFF.

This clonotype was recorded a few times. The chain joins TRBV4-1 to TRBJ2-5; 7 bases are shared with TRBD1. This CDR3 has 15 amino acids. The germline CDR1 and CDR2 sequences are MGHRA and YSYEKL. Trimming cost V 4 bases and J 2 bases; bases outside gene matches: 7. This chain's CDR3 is CASSLIGGGQETQYF. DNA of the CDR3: TGCGCCAGCAGCCTTATAGGGGGCGGACAAGAGACCCAGTACTTC.

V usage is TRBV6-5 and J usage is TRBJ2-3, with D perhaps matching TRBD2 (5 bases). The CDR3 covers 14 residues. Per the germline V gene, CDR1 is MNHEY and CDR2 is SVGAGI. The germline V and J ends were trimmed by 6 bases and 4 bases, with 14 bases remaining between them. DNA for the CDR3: TGTGCCAGCAGCTCAATCCCCGGGGCAGATACGCAGTATTTT. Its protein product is CASSSIPGADTQYF.

CDR3 bases: TGTGCCAGCAGTTACAGGGACGGAACCGGACCCCAGCATTTT. Amino acids: CASSYRDGTGPQHF. The rearrangement links TRBV6-5 to TRBJ1-5; maybe TRBD1 (5 bases). Germline lookup yields CDR1 MNHEY and CDR2 SVGAGI. The V end was cut by 2 bases, the J end by 10 bases, with 15 bases between. The CDR3 is 14 amino acids.

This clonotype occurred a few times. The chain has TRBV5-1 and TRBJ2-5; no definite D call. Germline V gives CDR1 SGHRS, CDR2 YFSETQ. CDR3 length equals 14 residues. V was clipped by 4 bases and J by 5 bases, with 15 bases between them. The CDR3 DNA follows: TGCGCCAGCAGCCTTGGATCCTCGAAGGAGACCCAGTACTTC. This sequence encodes CASSLGSSKETQYF.

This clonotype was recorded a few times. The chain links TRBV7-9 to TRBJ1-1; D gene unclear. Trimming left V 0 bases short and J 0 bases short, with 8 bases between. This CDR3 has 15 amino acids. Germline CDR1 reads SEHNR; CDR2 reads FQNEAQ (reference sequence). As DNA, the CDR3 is TGTGCCAGCAGCTTAGCGAGGACTATGAACACTGAAGCTTTCTTT. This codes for CASSLARTMNTEAFF.

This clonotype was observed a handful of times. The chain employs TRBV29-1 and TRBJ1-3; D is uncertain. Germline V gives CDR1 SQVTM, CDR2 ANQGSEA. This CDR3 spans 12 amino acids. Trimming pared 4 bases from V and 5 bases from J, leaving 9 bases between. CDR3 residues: CSVGEGRNTIYF. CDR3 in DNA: TGCAGCGTTGGCGAAGGGCGAAACACCATATATTTT.

The CDR3, as DNA: TGTGCCAGCAGCTTAACCTTCGCGCGGCTCTCCTACAATGAGCAGTTCTTC. Amino acids: CASSLTFARLSYNEQFF. This chain links TRBV7-3 with TRBJ2-1; unclear D gene. The CDR3 runs 17 residues. The germline V gene has CDR1 SGHTA and CDR2 FQGTGA. Deletions cut 0 bases from V and 0 bases from J, with 12 bases between.

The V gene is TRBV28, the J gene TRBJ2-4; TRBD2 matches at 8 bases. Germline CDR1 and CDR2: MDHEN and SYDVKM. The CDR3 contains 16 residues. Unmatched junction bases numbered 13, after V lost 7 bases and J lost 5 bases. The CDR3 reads CASKRETGGHQNIQYF. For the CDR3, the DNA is TGTGCCAGCAAACGAGAGACGGGGGGGCACCAAAACATTCAGTACTTC. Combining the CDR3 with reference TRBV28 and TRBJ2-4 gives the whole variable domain DVKVTQSSRYLVKRTGEKVFLECVQDMDHENMFWYRQDPGLGLRLIYFSYDVKMKEKGDIPEGYSVSREKKERFSLILESASTNQTSMYLCASKRETGGHQNIQYFGAGTRLSVL.

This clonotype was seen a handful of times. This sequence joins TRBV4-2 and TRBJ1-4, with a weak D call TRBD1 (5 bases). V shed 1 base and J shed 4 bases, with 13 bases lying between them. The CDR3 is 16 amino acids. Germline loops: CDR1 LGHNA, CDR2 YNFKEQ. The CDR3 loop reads CASSQGAGFGNEKLFF. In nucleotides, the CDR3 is TGTGCCAGCAGCCAAGGGGCAGGGTTCGGTAATGAAAAACTGTTTTTT.

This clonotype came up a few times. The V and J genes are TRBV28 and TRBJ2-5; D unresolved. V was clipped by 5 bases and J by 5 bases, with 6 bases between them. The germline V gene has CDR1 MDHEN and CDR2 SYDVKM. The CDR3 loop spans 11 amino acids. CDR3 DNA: TGTGCCAGCAGTCCCCACGAGACCCAGTACTTC. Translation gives CASSPHETQYF. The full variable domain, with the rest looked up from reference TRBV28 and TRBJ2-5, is DVKVTQSSRYLVKRTGEKVFLECVQDMDHENMFWYRQDPGLGLRLIYFSYDVKMKEKGDIPEGYSVSREKKERFSLILESASTNQTSMYLCASSPHETQYFGPGTRLLVL.

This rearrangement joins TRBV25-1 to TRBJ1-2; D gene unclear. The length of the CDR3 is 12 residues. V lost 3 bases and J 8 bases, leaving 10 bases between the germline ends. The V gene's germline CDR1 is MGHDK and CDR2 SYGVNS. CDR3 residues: CASSDPGQGYTF. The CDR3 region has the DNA TGTGCCAGCAGTGACCCCGGGCAGGGCTACACCTTC.

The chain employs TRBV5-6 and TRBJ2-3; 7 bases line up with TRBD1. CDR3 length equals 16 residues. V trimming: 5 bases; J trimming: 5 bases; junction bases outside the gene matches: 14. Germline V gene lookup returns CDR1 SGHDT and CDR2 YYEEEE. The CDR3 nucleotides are TGTGCCAGCAGGCTCACGTCGACAGGGTGGGAAGATACGCAGTATTTT. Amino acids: CASRLTSTGWEDTQYF.

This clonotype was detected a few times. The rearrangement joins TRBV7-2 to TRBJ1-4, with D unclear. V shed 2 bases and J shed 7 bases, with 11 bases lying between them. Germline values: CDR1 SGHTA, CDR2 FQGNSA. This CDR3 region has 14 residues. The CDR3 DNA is TGTGCCAGCAGCTTACAGAGATTCGGTGAAAAACTGTTTTTT. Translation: CASSLQRFGEKLFF.

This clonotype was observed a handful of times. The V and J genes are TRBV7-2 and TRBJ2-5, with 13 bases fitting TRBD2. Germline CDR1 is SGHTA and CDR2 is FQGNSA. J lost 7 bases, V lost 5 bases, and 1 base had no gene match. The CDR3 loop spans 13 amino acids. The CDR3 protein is CASSRTSGGTQYF. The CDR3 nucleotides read TGTGCCAGCAGCCGGACTAGCGGGGGGACCCAGTACTTC.

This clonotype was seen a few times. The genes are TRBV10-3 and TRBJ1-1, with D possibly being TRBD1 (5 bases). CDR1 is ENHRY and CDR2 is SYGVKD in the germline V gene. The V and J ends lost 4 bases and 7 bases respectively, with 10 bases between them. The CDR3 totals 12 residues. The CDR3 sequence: CAISVRQGEAFF. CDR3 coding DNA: TGTGCCATCAGTGTTCGGCAGGGTGAAGCTTTCTTT.